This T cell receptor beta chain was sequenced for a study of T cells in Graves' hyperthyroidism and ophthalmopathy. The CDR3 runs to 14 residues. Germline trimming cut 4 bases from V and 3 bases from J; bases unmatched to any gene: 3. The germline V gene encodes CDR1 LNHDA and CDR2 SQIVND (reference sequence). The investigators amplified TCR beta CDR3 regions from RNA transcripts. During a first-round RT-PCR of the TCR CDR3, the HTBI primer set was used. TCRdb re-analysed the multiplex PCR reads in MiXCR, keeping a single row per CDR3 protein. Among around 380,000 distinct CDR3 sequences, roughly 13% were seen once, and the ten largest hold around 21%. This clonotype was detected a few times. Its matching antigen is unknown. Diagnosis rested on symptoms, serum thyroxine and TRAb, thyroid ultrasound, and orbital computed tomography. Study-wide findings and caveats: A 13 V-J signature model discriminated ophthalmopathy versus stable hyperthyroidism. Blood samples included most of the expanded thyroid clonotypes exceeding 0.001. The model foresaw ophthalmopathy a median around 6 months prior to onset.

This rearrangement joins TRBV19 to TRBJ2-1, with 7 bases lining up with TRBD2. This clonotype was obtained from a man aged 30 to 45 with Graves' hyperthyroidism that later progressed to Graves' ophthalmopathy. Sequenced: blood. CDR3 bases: TGTGCCAGTAGTACCTCTAGCGGCTACAATGAGCAGTTCTTC. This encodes CASSTSSGYNEQFF.